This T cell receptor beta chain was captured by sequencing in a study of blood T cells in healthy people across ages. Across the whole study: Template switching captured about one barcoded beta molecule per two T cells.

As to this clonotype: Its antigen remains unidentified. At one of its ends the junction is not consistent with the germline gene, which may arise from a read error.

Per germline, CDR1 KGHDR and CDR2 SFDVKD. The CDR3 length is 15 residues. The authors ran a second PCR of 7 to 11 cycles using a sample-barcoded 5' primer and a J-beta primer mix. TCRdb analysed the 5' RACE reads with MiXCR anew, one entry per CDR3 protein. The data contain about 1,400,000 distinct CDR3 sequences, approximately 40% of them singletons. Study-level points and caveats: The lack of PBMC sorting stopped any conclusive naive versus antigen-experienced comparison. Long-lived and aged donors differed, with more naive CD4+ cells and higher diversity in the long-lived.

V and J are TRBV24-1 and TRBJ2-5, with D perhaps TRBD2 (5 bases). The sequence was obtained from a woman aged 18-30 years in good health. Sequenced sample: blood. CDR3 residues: CVTSDSRTGQETQYF. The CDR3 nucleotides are TGTGTCACCAGTGATTCTCGGACGGGACAAGAGACCCAGTACTTC.